Listed here are 18 T cell receptor beta chains from one sample, sequenced in a study of blood T cell repertoires in COVID-19. Only in-frame clones appear in the TCRdb table, and some are missing; sequencing was by immunoSEQ multiplex PCR. The data show some 320,000 clones, about 89% seen once. Sequences were obtained from PBMCs or T cells enriched from blood (not recorded which). The source of these receptors is a man aged 55 to 70 who had recovered from COVID-19.

Concerning this clone itself: Other DNA sequences in this sample translate to the same CDR3. J is TRBJ1-1 and V is TRBV18; TRBD1 is a possible D gene (6 bases). CDR1 is KGHSH, CDR2 LQKENI, per germline. The CDR3 spans 14 residues. Trimming shortened V by 2 bases and J by 0 bases, and 7 bases separated the two germline ends. This CDR3 is CASSPDRLNTEAFF. In DNA form, the CDR3 reads TGTGCCAGCTCACCAGACAGGTTGAACACTGAAGCTTTCTTT. Using reference TRBV18 and TRBJ1-1 for the parts outside the CDR3, the full variable domain is NAGVMQNPRHLVRRRGQEARLRCSPMKGHSHVYWYRQLPEEGLKFMVYLQKENIIDESGMPKERFSAEFPKEGPSILRIQQVVRGDSAAYFCASSPDRLNTEAFFGQGTRLTVV.

This clone has only a few counts. This chain joins TRBV15 and TRBJ1-3, with 8 bases fitting TRBD1. Germline values: CDR1 LNHNV, CDR2 YYDKDF (reference sequence). The CDR3 runs 16 residues. Trimming at V came to 4 bases and at J to 0 bases, leaving 5 bases not matched to a gene. The CDR3 loop reads CATSIHTGGSGNTIYF. The CDR3 DNA follows: TGTGCCACCAGCATCCACACAGGGGGCTCTGGAAACACCATATATTTT.

As to this clone: Germline is not matched at one junction end, which may reflect a read error. This chain connects TRBV7-7 to TRBJ1-3; D unresolved. The CDR3 length is 17 residues. Germline values: CDR1 SSHAT, CDR2 FNYEAQ (reference sequence). CDR3 region: CASSTRLAWLRRNTIYF. The CDR3 DNA sequence: TGTGCTAGCAGCACTCGACTTGCATGGCTGCGGCGAAACACCATATATTTT.

This chain links TRBV3-1 (or the pseudogene TRBV3-2) with TRBJ1-2; D remains ambiguous. Trimming shortened V by 1 base and J by 4 bases, and 10 bases separated the two germline ends. CDR3 length equals 14 residues. The V gene's germline CDR1 is LGHDT and CDR2 YNNKEL (reference sequence). CDR3 sequence: CASSQAVLGYGYTF. As DNA, the CDR3 is TGTGCCAGCAGCCAAGCGGTCCTAGGCTATGGCTACACCTTC.

The chain employs TRBV6-5 and TRBJ2-3; 8 nucleotides align to TRBD2. Trimming at V came to 8 bases and at J to 0 bases, leaving 4 bases not matched to a gene. CDR1 and CDR2 from the germline V gene are MNHEY and SVGAGI. This CDR3 region has 14 residues. The CDR3 DNA is TGTGCCAGCGAGACGGGAGGGAGCACAGATACGCAGTATTTT. Its protein product is CASETGGSTDTQYF.

The chain recombines TRBV30 with TRBJ2-1; no clear D gene. CDR1 and CDR2 from the germline V gene are GTSNPN and SVGIG (reference sequence). This CDR3 is built from 13 residues. Trimming stripped 0 bases from V and 12 bases from J, with 15 bases between. The CDR3 DNA sequence: TGTGCCTGGAGTGTACTCCAGGCCGCCCCGCAGTTCTTC. As protein: CAWSVLQAAPQFF.

This sequence joins TRBV2 and TRBJ1-3; a possible D gene is TRBD1 (5 bases). Trimming shortened V by 6 bases and J by 2 bases, and 8 bases separated the two germline ends. This CDR3 region has 13 residues. The germline V gene has CDR1 SNHLY and CDR2 FYNNEI. The CDR3 spells CASRQDTGNTIYF. CDR3 nucleotides: TGTGCCAGCAGACAGGACACTGGAAACACCATATATTTT.

The V gene is TRBV28, the J gene TRBJ2-1; tentative D call: TRBD2 (6 bases). The V gene's germline CDR1 is MDHEN and CDR2 SYDVKM. The V and J ends lost 5 bases and 7 bases respectively, with 30 bases between them. This CDR3 comprises 19 residues. The CDR3 loop reads CASSRRLPLIGRKGNEQFF. DNA of the CDR3: TGTGCCAGCAGTCGCCGACTCCCCTTGATCGGGAGAAAAGGAAATGAGCAGTTCTTC.

This rearrangement joins TRBV5-4 to TRBJ1-1; possibly TRBD1 for D (6 bases). The CDR3 sequence is 15 residues long. Germline V gene data show CDR1 as SGHNT and CDR2 as YYREEE (reference sequence). The germline V and J ends were trimmed by 6 bases and 1 base, with 16 bases remaining between them. CDR3 amino acids: CASTLQKQGNTEAFF. For the CDR3, the DNA is TGTGCCAGCACCCTACAGAAACAGGGGAACACTGAAGCTTTCTTT.

The genes are TRBV29-1 and TRBJ1-1; TRBD1 matches at 11 bases. Germline V gene sequence: CDR1 SQVTM, CDR2 ANQGSEA. The CDR3 spans 13 residues. V shed 6 bases, J shed 5 bases, and the junction held 5 bases outside the gene matches. As DNA, the CDR3 is TGCAGCGTGGAGGACAGGGGGCAAACTGAAGCTTTCTTT. Translated: CSVEDRGQTEAFF.

This clone was seen a handful of times. This chain connects TRBV28 to TRBJ1-2; 8 nucleotides align to TRBD1. Germline CDR1 MDHEN, CDR2 SYDVKM. The CDR3 sequence is 15 residues long. Unmatched junction bases numbered 9, after V lost 4 bases and J lost 5 bases. The CDR3 protein is CASSYSGTGVYGYTF. The DNA for the CDR3 is TGTGCCAGCAGTTACTCCGGGACAGGAGTGTATGGCTACACCTTC.

V is TRBV18 and J is TRBJ1-2, with D perhaps matching TRBD1 (5 bases). This CDR3 spans 17 amino acids. Trimming stripped 5 bases from V and 6 bases from J, with 25 bases between. Germline V gives CDR1 KGHSH, CDR2 LQKENI. CDR3: CASSYDGTAFSGDGYTF. DNA for the CDR3: TGTGCCAGCTCATATGACGGGACGGCATTCAGCGGGGATGGCTACACCTTC. Full variable domain (rest looked up from reference TRBV18 and TRBJ1-2): NAGVMQNPRHLVRRRGQEARLRCSPMKGHSHVYWYRQLPEEGLKFMVYLQKENIIDESGMPKERFSAEFPKEGPSILRIQQVVRGDSAAYFCASSYDGTAFSGDGYTFGSGTRLTVV.

The V gene is TRBV24-1, the J gene TRBJ1-2, with D tentatively TRBD1 (6 bases). From germline, CDR1 is KGHDR and CDR2 SFDVKD. This CDR3 has 13 residues. V lost 3 bases and J lost 14, with 18 bases in between. The CDR3 reads CATSDQTGTGETF. The DNA for the CDR3 is TGTGCCACCAGTGATCAGACAGGAACCGGAGAAACCTTC.

This chain joins TRBV28 and TRBJ2-7; the match to TRBD2 covers 10 bases. Looked up from germline, CDR1 is MDHEN and CDR2 is SYDVKM. V shed 5 bases and J 3 bases; nucleotides not matched to a gene: 10. The CDR3 contains 16 residues. The CDR3 DNA is TGTGCCAGCAGTCCAGGGGGGACTAGCGTATACTACGAGCAGTACTTC. It codes for CASSPGGTSVYYEQYF.

The V and J genes are TRBV29-1 and TRBJ1-6; D remains unclear. This CDR3 is built from 13 residues. The germline CDR1 and CDR2 sequences are SQVTM and ANQGSEA. Trimming left V 6 bases short and J 5 bases short, with 11 bases between. The CDR3 DNA follows: TGCAGCGTAGTAGACACGGATAATTCACCCCTCCACTTT. Translating it yields CSVVDTDNSPLHF.

The chain couples TRBV28 to TRBJ2-4, with TRBD2 matching 8 bases. The germline V gene has CDR1 MDHEN and CDR2 SYDVKM. Trimming took 2 bases from V and 4 from J; bases not matched to a gene: 4. The length of the CDR3 is 15 residues. The CDR3 coding sequence is TGTGCCAGCAGTTTACCCGGGAGGGCAAAAAACATTCAGTACTTC. Amino acids: CASSLPGRAKNIQYF. Based on the CDR3 plus reference TRBV28 and TRBJ2-4, the full variable domain is DVKVTQSSRYLVKRTGEKVFLECVQDMDHENMFWYRQDPGLGLRLIYFSYDVKMKEKGDIPEGYSVSREKKERFSLILESASTNQTSMYLCASSLPGRAKNIQYFGAGTRLSVL.

J is TRBJ2-3 and V is TRBV27, with unresolved D. The V gene's germline CDR1 is MNHEY and CDR2 SMNVEV (reference sequence). The CDR3 extends over 11 amino acids. V lost 8 bases, J lost 2 bases, and 5 bases lay in between. The CDR3 sequence is CASRNTDTQYF. The CDR3 nucleotides read TGTGCCAGCCGTAACACAGATACGCAGTATTTT.

This chain links TRBV28 with TRBJ2-5; maybe TRBD1 (7 bases). In germline, CDR1 is MDHEN, CDR2 SYDVKM. V lost 2 bases to trimming and J lost 4 bases, with 14 bases between them. The CDR3 sequence is 15 residues long. The CDR3, as DNA: TGTGCCAGCAGTTTAAGGCAGGGGGGTCGAGAGACCCAGTACTTC. Its translation is CASSLRQGGRETQYF.